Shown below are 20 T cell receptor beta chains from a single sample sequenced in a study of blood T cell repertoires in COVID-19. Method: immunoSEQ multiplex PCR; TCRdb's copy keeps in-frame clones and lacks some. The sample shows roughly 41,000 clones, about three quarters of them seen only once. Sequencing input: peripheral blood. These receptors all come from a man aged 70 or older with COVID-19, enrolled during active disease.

The CDR3 reads CASSQDQTSDQETQYF. The CDR3 DNA reads TGTGCCAGCAGCCAAGACCAAACTAGCGACCAAGAGACCCAGTACTTC. The J gene is TRBJ2-5, the V gene TRBV3-1 (or the pseudogene TRBV3-2); 7 positions match TRBD2. The length of the CDR3 is 16 residues. V trimming: 0 bases; J trimming: 0 bases; junction bases outside the gene matches: 4. Germline V gives CDR1 LGHDT, CDR2 YNNKEL (reference sequence).

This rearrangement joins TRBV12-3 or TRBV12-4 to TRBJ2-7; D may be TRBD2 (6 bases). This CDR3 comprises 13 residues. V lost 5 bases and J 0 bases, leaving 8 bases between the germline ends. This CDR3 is CASSGDSSYEQYF. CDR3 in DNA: TGTGCCAGCAGTGGGGACTCCTCCTACGAGCAGTACTTC.

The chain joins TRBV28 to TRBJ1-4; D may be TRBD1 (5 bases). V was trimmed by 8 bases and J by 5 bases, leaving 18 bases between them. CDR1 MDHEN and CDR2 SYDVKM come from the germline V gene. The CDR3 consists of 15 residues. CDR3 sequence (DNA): TGTGCCAGCTCCCGAATAGGGCAGGGAAATGAAAAACTGTTTTTT. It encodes CASSRIGQGNEKLFF.

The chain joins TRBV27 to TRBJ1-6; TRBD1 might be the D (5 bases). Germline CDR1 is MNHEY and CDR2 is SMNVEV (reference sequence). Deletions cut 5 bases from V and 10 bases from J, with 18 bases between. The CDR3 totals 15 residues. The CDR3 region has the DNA TGTGCCAGCAGTCCCGGAGGGGAACTACGATCACCCCTCCACTTT. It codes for CASSPGGELRSPLHF.

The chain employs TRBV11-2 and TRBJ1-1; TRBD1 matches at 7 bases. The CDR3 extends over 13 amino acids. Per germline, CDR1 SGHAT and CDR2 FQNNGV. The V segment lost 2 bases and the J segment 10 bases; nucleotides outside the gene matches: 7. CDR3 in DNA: TGTGCCAGCAGCTTAAATCGACAGGGCCTAGCTTTCTTT. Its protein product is CASSLNRQGLAFF.

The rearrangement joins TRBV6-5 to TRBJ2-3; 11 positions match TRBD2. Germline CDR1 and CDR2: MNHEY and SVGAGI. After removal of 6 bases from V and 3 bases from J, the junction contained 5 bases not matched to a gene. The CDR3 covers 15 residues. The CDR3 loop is CASSGTSGRTDTQYF. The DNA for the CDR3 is TGTGCCAGCAGCGGAACTAGCGGGAGAACAGATACGCAGTATTTT.

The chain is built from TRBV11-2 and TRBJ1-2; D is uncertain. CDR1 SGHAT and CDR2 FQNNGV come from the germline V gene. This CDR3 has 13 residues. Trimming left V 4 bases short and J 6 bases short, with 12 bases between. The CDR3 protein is CASSSRVSDGYTF. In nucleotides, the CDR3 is TGTGCCAGCAGCTCACGAGTGTCCGATGGCTACACCTTC.

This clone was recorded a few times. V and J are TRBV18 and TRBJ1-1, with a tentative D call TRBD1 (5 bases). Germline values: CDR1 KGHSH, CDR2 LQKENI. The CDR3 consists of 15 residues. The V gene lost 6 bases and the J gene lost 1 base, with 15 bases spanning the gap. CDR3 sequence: CASSVNEDRNTEAFF. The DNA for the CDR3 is TGTGCCAGCTCCGTGAACGAAGACAGGAACACTGAAGCTTTCTTT.

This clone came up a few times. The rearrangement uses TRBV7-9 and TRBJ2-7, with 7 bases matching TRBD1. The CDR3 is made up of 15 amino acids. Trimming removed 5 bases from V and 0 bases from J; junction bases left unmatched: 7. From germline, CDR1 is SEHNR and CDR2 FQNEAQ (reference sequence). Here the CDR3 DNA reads TGTGCCAGCAGCAGGGGTGGGGACAGCTCCTACGAGCAGTACTTC. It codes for CASSRGGDSSYEQYF.

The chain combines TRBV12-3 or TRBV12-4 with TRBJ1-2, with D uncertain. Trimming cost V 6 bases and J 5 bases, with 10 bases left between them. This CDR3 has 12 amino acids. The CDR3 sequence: CASSPPLYGYTF. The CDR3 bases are TGTGCCAGCAGCCCCCCCTTATATGGCTACACCTTC.

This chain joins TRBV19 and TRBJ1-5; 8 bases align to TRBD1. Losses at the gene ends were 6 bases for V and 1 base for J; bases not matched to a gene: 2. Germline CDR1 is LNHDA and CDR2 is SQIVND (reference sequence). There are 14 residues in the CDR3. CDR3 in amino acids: CASSGQGSNQPQHF. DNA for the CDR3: TGTGCCAGTAGCGGACAGGGAAGCAATCAGCCCCAGCATTTT.

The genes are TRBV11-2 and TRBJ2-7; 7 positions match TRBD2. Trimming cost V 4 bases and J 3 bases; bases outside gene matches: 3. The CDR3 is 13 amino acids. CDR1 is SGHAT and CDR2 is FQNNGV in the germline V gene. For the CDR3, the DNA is TGTGCCAGCAGCTCTGGGACTAACTACGAGCAGTACTTC. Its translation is CASSSGTNYEQYF. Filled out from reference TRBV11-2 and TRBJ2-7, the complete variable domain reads EAGVAQSPRYKIIEKRQSVAFWCNPISGHATLYWYQQILGQGPKLLIQFQNNGVVDDSQLPKDRFSAERLKGVDSTLKIQPAKLEDSAVYLCASSSGTNYEQYFGPGTRLTVT.

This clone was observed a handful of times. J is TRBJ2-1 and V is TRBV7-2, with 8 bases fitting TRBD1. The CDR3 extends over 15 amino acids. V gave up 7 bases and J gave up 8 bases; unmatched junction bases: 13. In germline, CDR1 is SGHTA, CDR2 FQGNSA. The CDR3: CASKGQTGADYEQFF. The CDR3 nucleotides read TGTGCCAGCAAGGGACAGACAGGGGCGGACTATGAGCAGTTCTTC. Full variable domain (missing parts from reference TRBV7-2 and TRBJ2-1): GAGVSQSPSNKVTEKGKDVELRCDPISGHTALYWYRQSLGQGLEFLIYFQGNSAPDKSGLPSDRFSAERTGGSVSTLTIQRTQQEDSAVYLCASKGQTGADYEQFFGPGTRLTVL.

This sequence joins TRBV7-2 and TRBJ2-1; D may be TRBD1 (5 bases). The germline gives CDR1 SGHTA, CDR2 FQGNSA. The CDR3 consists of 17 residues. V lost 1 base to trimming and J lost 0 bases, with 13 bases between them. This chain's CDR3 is CASSLGTTTFSYNEQFF. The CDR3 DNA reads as TGTGCCAGCAGCTTAGGGACAACTACCTTCTCCTACAATGAGCAGTTCTTC.

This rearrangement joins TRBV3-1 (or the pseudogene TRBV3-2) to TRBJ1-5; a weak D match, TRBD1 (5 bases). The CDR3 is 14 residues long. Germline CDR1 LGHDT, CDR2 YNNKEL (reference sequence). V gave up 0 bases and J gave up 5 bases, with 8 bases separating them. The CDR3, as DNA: TGTGCCAGCAGCCAAGACAGGGATTATCAGCCCCAGCATTTT. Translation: CASSQDRDYQPQHF.

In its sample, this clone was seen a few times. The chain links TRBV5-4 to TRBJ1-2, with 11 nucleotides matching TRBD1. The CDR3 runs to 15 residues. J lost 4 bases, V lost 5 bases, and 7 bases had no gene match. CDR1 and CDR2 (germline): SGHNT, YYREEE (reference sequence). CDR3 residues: CASRNGQGASYGYTF. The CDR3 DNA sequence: TGTGCCAGCAGGAATGGACAGGGGGCTTCCTATGGCTACACCTTC. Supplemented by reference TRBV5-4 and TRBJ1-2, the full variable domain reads ETGVTQSPTHLIKTRGQQVTLRCSSQSGHNTVSWYQQALGQGPQFIFQYYREEENGRGNFPPRFSGLQFPNYSSELNVNALELDDSALYLCASRNGQGASYGYTFGSGTRLTVV.

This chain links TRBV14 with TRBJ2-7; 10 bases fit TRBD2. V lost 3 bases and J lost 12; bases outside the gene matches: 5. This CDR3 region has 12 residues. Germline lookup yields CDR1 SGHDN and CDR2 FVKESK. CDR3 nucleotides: TGTGCCAGCAGCCACCTAGCGGGAGAGAGGTACTTC. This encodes CASSHLAGERYF.

Here the CDR3 reads CASSEDSITGELFF. DNA of the CDR3: TGTGCCAGCAGTGAGGACTCCATCACCGGGGAGCTGTTTTTT. The genes are TRBV6-4 and TRBJ2-2; TRBD2 might be the D (5 bases). Trimming shortened V by 3 bases and J by 4 bases, and 9 bases separated the two germline ends. The CDR3 totals 14 residues. Germline V gene sequence: CDR1 MRHNA, CDR2 SNTAGT.

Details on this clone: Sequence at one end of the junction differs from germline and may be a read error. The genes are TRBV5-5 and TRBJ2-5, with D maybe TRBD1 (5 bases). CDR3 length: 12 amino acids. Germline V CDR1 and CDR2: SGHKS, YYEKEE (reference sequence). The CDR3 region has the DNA TGTGCCAGCATCTTGGGGCCGGAGACCCAGTACTTC. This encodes CASILGPETQYF.

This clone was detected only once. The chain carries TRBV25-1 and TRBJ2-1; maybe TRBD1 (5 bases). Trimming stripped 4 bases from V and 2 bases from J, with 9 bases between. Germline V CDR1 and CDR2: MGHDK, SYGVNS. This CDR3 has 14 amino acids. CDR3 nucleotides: TGTGCCAGCAGTGTGGCAGGGACCTACAATGAGCAGTTCTTC. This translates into CASSVAGTYNEQFF.